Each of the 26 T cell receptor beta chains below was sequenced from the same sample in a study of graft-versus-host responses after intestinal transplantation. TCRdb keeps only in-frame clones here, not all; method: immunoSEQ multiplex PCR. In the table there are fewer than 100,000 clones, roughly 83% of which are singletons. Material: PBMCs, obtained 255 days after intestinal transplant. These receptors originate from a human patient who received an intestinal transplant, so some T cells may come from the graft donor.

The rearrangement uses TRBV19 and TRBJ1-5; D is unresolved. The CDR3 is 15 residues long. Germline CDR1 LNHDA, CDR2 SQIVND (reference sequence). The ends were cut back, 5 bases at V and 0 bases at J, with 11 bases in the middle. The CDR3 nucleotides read TGTGCCAGTAGTTCAGCACCCCATAGCAATCAGCCCCAGCATTTT. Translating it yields CASSSAPHSNQPQHF.

As DNA, the CDR3 is TGTGCCAGCAGCCTGGGACAGGGCGTAGGGTGGGATGAGCAGTTCTTC. Translating gives CASSLGQGVGWDEQFF. The J gene is TRBJ2-1, the V gene TRBV9, with 9 bases identical to TRBD1. The trim removed 4 bases at V and 8 bases at J, leaving 13 bases unmatched. Looked up from germline, CDR1 is SGDLS and CDR2 is YYNGEE. This CDR3 is 16 amino acids long.

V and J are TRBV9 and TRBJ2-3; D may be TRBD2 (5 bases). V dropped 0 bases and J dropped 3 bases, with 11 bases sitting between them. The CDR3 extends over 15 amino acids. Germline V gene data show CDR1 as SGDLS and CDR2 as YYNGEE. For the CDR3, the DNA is TGTGCCAGCAGCGTAGATCAGCGGAATACAGATACGCAGTATTTT. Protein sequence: CASSVDQRNTDTQYF.

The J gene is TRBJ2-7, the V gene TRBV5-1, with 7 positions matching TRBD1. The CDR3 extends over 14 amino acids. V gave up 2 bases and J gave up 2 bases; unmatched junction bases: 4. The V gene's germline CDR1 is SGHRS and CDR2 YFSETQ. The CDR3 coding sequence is TGCGCCAGCAGCTTCTTTGGACAGGCCTACGAGCAGTACTTC. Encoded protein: CASSFFGQAYEQYF.

The CDR3 sequence is CASSPAGSSYNEQFF. CDR3 DNA sequence: TGCGCCAGCAGCCCGGCGGGGAGCTCCTACAATGAGCAGTTCTTC. This chain joins TRBV5-1 and TRBJ2-1; possibly TRBD2 for D (6 bases). The CDR3 runs 15 residues. The V gene lost 4 bases and the J gene lost 0 bases, with 11 bases spanning the gap. Germline CDR1 SGHRS, CDR2 YFSETQ.

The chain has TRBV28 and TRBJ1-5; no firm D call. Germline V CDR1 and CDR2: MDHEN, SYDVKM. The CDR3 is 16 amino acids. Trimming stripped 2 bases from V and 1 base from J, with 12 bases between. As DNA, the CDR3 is TGTGCCAGCAGTTTAGCCAGGCTGGGGAGCAATCAGCCCCAGCATTTT. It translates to CASSLARLGSNQPQHF.

The CDR3 reads CASSGGTDTQYF. The DNA of the CDR3 is TGTGCCTCCTCGGGGGGCACAGATACGCAGTATTTT. The chain has TRBV7-9 and TRBJ2-3, with D perhaps TRBD2 (6 bases). V shed 11 bases and J shed 1 base, with 10 bases lying between them. Germline CDR1 SEHNR, CDR2 FQNEAQ (reference sequence). This CDR3 spans 12 amino acids.

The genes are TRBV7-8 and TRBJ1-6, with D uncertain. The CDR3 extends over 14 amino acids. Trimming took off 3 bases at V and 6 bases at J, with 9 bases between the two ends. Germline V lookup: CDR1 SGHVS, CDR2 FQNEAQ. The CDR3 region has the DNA TGTGCCAGCAGCTTTGGGGAGGCTAATTCACCCCTCCACTTT. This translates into CASSFGEANSPLHF.

The CDR3 is CASSQVYGGLQETQYF. The CDR3 DNA reads TGTGCCAGCAGCCAAGTCTACGGGGGCTTGCAAGAGACCCAGTACTTC. This sequence joins TRBV14 and TRBJ2-5; D may correspond to TRBD1 or TRBD2 (6 bases each). The germline V gene has CDR1 SGHDN and CDR2 FVKESK. Trimming removed 1 base at V and 2 bases at J, with 14 bases between. CDR3 length: 16 residues.

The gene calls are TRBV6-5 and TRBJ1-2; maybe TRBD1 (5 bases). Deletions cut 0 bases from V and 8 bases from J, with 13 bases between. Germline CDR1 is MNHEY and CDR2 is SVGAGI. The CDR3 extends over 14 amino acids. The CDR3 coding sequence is TGTGCCAGCAGTTACTCAGGGACGGGAAGAGGCTACACCTTC. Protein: CASSYSGTGRGYTF.

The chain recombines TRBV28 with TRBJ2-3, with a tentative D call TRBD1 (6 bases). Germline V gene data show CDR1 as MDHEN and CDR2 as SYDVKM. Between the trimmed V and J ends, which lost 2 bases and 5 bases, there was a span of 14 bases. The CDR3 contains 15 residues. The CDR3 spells CASSLRGSGIDTQYF. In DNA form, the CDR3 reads TGTGCCAGCAGTTTAAGGGGGTCAGGGATAGATACGCAGTATTTT. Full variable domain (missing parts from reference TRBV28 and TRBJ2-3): DVKVTQSSRYLVKRTGEKVFLECVQDMDHENMFWYRQDPGLGLRLIYFSYDVKMKEKGDIPEGYSVSREKKERFSLILESASTNQTSMYLCASSLRGSGIDTQYFGPGTRLTVL.

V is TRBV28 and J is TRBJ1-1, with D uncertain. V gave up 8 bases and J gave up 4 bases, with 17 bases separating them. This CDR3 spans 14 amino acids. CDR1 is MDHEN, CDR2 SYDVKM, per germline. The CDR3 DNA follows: TGTGCCAGCGGGGTCTTCCTTGGCCCCACTGAAGCTTTCTTT. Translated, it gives CASGVFLGPTEAFF.

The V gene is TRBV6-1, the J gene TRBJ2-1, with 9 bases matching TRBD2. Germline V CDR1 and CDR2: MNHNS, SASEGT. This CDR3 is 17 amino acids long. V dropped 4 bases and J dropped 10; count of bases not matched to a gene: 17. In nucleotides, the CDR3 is TGTGCCAGCAGTGTAAGACAGAAGGCGGGAGGGCCTCAGGAGCAGTTCTTC. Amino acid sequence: CASSVRQKAGGPQEQFF.

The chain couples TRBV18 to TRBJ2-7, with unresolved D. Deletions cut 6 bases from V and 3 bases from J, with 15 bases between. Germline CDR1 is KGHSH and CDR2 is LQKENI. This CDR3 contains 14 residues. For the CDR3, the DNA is TGTGCCAGCTCCCCCCCAGCGAAAATCTACGAGCAGTACTTC. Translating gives CASSPPAKIYEQYF.

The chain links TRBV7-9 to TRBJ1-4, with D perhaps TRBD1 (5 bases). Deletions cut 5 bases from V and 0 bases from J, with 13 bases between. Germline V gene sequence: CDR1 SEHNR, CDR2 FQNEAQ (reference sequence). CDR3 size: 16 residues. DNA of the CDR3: TGTGCCAGCAGCCTCGGGACGGTTGCAACTAATGAAAAACTGTTTTTT. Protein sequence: CASSLGTVATNEKLFF.

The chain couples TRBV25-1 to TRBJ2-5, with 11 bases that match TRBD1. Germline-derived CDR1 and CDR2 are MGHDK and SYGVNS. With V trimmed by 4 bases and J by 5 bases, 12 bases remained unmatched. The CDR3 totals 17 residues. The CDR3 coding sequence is TGTGCCAGCAGTGCAATGAGGACAGGGGGCATTGAGGAGACCCAGTACTTC. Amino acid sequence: CASSAMRTGGIEETQYF.

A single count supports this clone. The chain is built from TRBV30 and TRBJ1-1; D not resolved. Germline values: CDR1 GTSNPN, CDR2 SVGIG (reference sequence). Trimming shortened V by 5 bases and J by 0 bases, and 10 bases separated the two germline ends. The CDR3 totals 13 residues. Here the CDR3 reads CAWHRALNTEAFF. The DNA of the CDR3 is TGTGCCTGGCACCGGGCCTTGAACACTGAAGCTTTCTTT.

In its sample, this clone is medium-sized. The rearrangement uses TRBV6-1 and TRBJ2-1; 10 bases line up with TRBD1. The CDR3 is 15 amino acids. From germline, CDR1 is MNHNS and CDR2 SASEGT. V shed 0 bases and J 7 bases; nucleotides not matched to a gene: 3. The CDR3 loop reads CASSEALGQGNEQFF. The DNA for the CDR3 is TGTGCCAGCAGTGAAGCGCTGGGACAGGGGAATGAGCAGTTCTTC.

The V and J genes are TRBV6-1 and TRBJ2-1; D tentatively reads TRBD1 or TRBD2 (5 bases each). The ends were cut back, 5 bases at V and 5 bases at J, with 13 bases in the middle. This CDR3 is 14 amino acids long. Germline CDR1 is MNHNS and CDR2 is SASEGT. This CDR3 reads CASSPWDLHNEQFF. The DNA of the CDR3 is TGTGCCAGCAGTCCTTGGGACCTACACAATGAGCAGTTCTTC.

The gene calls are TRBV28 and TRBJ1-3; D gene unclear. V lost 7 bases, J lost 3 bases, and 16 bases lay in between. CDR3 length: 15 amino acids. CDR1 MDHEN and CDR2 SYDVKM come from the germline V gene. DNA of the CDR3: TGTGCCAGCACCCGCCTGGGAAATGATGGAAACACCATATATTTT. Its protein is CASTRLGNDGNTIYF.

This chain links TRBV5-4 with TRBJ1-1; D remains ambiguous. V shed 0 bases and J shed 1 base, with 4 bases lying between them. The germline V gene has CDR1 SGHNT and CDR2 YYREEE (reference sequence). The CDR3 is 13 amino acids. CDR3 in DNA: TGTGCCAGCAGCTTGGCCAGGAACACTGAAGCTTTCTTT. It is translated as CASSLARNTEAFF.

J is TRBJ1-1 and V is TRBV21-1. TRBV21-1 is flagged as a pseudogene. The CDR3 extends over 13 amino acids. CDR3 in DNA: TGTGCCAGCAGCCGGTGGGGGAACACTGAAGCTTTCTTT. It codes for CASSRWGNTEAFF.

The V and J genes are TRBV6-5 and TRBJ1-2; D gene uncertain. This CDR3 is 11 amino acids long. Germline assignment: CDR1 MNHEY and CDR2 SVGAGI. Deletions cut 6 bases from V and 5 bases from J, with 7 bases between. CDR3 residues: CASSRQYGYTF. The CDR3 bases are TGTGCCAGCAGCCGGCAGTATGGCTACACCTTC.

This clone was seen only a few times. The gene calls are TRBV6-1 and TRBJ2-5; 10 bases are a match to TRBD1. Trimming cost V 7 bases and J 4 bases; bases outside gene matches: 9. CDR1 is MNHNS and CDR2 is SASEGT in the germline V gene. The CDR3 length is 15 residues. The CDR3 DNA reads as TGTGCCAGCACCCCCGGGACAGGGGATTCAGAGACCCAGTACTTC. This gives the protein CASTPGTGDSETQYF.

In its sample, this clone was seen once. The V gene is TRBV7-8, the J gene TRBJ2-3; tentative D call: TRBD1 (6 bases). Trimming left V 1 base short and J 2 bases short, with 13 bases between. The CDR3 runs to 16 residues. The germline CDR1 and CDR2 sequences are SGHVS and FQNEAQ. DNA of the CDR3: TGTGCCAGCAGCTTAGGATGGGACACAGACACAGATACGCAGTATTTT. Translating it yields CASSLGWDTDTDTQYF.

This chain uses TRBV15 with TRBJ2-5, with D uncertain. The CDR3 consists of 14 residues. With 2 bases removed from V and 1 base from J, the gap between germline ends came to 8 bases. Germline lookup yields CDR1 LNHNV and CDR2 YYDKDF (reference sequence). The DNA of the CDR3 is TGTGCCACCAGCAGATCAGGATCCCAAGAGACCCAGTACTTC. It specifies CATSRSGSQETQYF.